This is a list of T cell receptor beta chains from one sample in a study of PD-L1 blockade in urothelial cancer. The repertoire was sequenced with immunoSEQ multiplex PCR; TCRdb's copy has only in-frame clones and lacks some. This table holds around 53,000 clones, roughly 84% found once. This specimen was PBMCs, taken around atezolizumab (anti-PD-L1) treatment. The receptors stem from a man aged 45-65 years with urothelial cancer. Each CDR3 is given with its conserved first and last residue. The D gene is left open where the match is weak. The listing skips clone size in some rows; elsewhere it reads once, few, many or a size class.

d_gene: .; j_gene: TRBJ2-7; v_gene: TRBV20-1; abundance: .; CDR3aa: CSAKRGGEQYF; CDR3nt: TGCAGTGCTAAGAGGGGGGGCGAGCAGTACTTC
d_gene: .; j_gene: TRBJ2-7; v_gene: TRBV7-2; abundance: .; CDR3aa: CASSLEWGQTYEQYF; CDR3nt: TGTGCCAGCAGCTTAGAGTGGGGACAAACTTACGAGCAGTACTTC
d_gene: TRBD1; j_gene: TRBJ2-5; v_gene: TRBV5-1; abundance: .; CDR3aa: CASSLVGTAKETQYF; CDR3nt: TGCGCCAGCAGCTTGGTTGGGACAGCGAAAGAGACCCAGTACTTC
d_gene: TRBD2; j_gene: TRBJ2-7; v_gene: TRBV7-2; abundance: once; CDR3aa: CASSSPREGFSYEQYF; CDR3nt: TGTGCCAGCAGCTCCCCCCGGGAGGGTTTTTCGTACGAGCAGTACTTC
d_gene: .; j_gene: TRBJ2-3; v_gene: TRBV7-9; abundance: .; CDR3aa: CASSLGSRDTDTQYF; CDR3nt: TGTGCCAGCAGCTTAGGGAGCAGGGACACAGATACGCAGTATTTT
d_gene: .; j_gene: TRBJ1-2; v_gene: TRBV27; abundance: .; CDR3aa: CASSFLPNYGYTF; CDR3nt: TGTGCCAGCAGTTTTCTACCAAACTATGGCTACACCTTC
d_gene: .; j_gene: TRBJ1-4; v_gene: TRBV30; abundance: medium-sized; CDR3aa: CAWSQGGTNEKLFF; CDR3nt: TGTGCCTGGAGCCAGGGTGGGACTAATGAAAAACTGTTTTTT
d_gene: TRBD2; j_gene: TRBJ2-1; v_gene: TRBV15; abundance: .; CDR3aa: CATSRAGGSDNEQFF; CDR3nt: TGTGCCACCAGCAGAGCCGGCGGGAGCGACAATGAGCAGTTCTTC
d_gene: .; j_gene: TRBJ2-7; v_gene: TRBV28; abundance: .; CDR3aa: CASNSGGYEQYF; CDR3nt: TGTGCCAGCAACAGTGGAGGCTACGAGCAGTACTTC
d_gene: .; j_gene: TRBJ2-7; v_gene: TRBV4-1; abundance: .; CDR3aa: CASSLTGYSYEQYF; CDR3nt: TGCGCCAGCAGCCTAACAGGGTACTCCTACGAGCAGTACTTC
d_gene: TRBD2; j_gene: TRBJ2-1; v_gene: TRBV27; abundance: .; CDR3aa: CASSFPYPGGYNEQFF; CDR3nt: TGTGCCAGCAGTTTTCCGTATCCGGGAGGGTACAATGAGCAGTTCTTC
d_gene: TRBD1; j_gene: TRBJ2-7; v_gene: TRBV13; abundance: .; CDR3aa: CASSTGQVRGEQYF; CDR3nt: TGTGCCAGCAGCACGGGACAGGTAAGGGGCGAGCAGTACTTC
d_gene: TRBD1; j_gene: TRBJ1-2; v_gene: TRBV4-1; abundance: .; CDR3aa: CASSPLFSDRLIGDYGYTF; CDR3nt: TGCGCCAGCAGCCCCCTTTTTTCGGACAGGCTGATTGGAGACTATGGCTACACCTTC
d_gene: TRBD1; j_gene: TRBJ1-3; v_gene: TRBV10-3; abundance: .; CDR3aa: CATTEGTGRNTIYF; CDR3nt: TGTGCCACCACCGAGGGGACAGGGAGAAACACCATATATTTT
d_gene: .; j_gene: TRBJ2-3; v_gene: TRBV7-2; abundance: .; CDR3aa: CASSGGGRGDTQYF; CDR3nt: TGTGCCAGCAGCGGAGGGGGCCGGGGTGATACGCAGTATTTT
d_gene: .; j_gene: TRBJ2-7; v_gene: TRBV6-6; abundance: few; CDR3aa: CASSLAGTYEQYF; CDR3nt: TGTGCCAGCTCTCTAGCAGGAACCTACGAGCAGTACTTC
d_gene: .; j_gene: TRBJ2-7; v_gene: TRBV10-1; abundance: .; CDR3aa: CASSADRTYEQYF; CDR3nt: TGCGCCAGCAGTGCCGACAGGACCTACGAGCAGTACTTC
d_gene: .; j_gene: TRBJ2-1; v_gene: TRBV6-1; abundance: .; CDR3aa: CASSEAGGRGQFF; CDR3nt: TGTGCCAGCAGTGAAGCCGGCGGCAGGGGGCAGTTCTTC
d_gene: .; j_gene: TRBJ1-5; v_gene: TRBV6-1; abundance: .; CDR3aa: CASREGMVQPQHF; CDR3nt: TGTGCCAGCCGGGAGGGGATGGTTCAGCCCCAGCATTTT
d_gene: .; j_gene: TRBJ2-7; v_gene: TRBV2; abundance: .; CDR3aa: CASIRRGDEQYF; CDR3nt: TGTGCCAGCATTCGCAGGGGAGACGAGCAGTACTTC
d_gene: .; j_gene: TRBJ2-7; v_gene: TRBV7-7; abundance: .; CDR3aa: CASSPGGFGEQYF; CDR3nt: TGTGCTAGCAGCCCTGGGGGGTTCGGCGAGCAGTACTTC
d_gene: .; j_gene: TRBJ1-5; v_gene: TRBV15; abundance: .; CDR3aa: CATSRVQGGQPQHF; CDR3nt: TGTGCCACCAGCAGAGTTCAGGGAGGGCAGCCCCAGCATTTT
d_gene: TRBD1; j_gene: TRBJ2-5; v_gene: TRBV5-1; abundance: .; CDR3aa: CASSRRQGATLGLETQYF; CDR3nt: TGCGCCAGCAGCCGGCGGCAGGGGGCTACCCTAGGTTTGGAGACCCAGTACTTC
d_gene: .; j_gene: TRBJ1-3; v_gene: TRBV27; abundance: .; CDR3aa: CASSFLGGPGNTIYF; CDR3nt: TGTGCCAGCAGTTTCCTAGGAGGGCCCGGAAACACCATATATTTT
d_gene: .; j_gene: TRBJ2-7; v_gene: TRBV28; abundance: once; CDR3aa: CASRRQTYEQYF; CDR3nt: TGTGCCAGCCGCCGACAAACCTACGAGCAGTACTTC
d_gene: TRBD2; j_gene: TRBJ2-5; v_gene: TRBV7-2; abundance: few; CDR3aa: CASSRGTSGRSETQYF; CDR3nt: TGTGCCAGCAGCCGAGGGACTAGCGGGAGGTCAGAGACCCAGTACTTC
d_gene: .; j_gene: TRBJ2-3; v_gene: TRBV2; abundance: .; CDR3aa: CARRAWNTDTQYF; CDR3nt: TGTGCCAGGAGGGCCTGGAACACAGATACGCAGTATTTT
d_gene: .; j_gene: TRBJ1-1; v_gene: TRBV30; abundance: .; CDR3aa: CAWSTSGAEAFF; CDR3nt: TGTGCCTGGTCCACTTCGGGGGCTGAAGCTTTCTTT
d_gene: TRBD2; j_gene: TRBJ2-5; v_gene: TRBV29-1; abundance: .; CDR3aa: CSVVSLAGVQETQYF; CDR3nt: TGCAGCGTTGTGTCCCTAGCGGGGGTCCAAGAGACCCAGTACTTC
d_gene: .; j_gene: TRBJ2-5; v_gene: TRBV5-6; abundance: .; CDR3aa: CASSLAAGKKTQYF; CDR3nt: TGTGCCAGCAGCTTGGCCGCGGGGAAAAAGACCCAGTACTTC
d_gene: .; j_gene: TRBJ2-1; v_gene: TRBV6-5; abundance: .; CDR3aa: CASSYRASDWNEQFF; CDR3nt: TGTGCCAGCAGTTACAGGGCTAGCGATTGGAATGAGCAGTTCTTC
d_gene: TRBD2; j_gene: TRBJ2-3; v_gene: TRBV18; abundance: .; CDR3aa: CASCPSGGKADTQYF; CDR3nt: TGTGCCAGCTGCCCTAGCGGGGGGAAGGCAGATACGCAGTATTTT
d_gene: .; j_gene: TRBJ2-3; v_gene: TRBV5-1; abundance: .; CDR3aa: CASSSAGALADTQYF; CDR3nt: TGCGCCAGCAGCTCCGCGGGGGCGCTAGCAGATACGCAGTATTTT
d_gene: TRBD2; j_gene: TRBJ2-1; v_gene: TRBV19; abundance: once; CDR3aa: CASSITLAGIQGHNEQFF; CDR3nt: TGTGCCAGTAGTATAACGCTAGCGGGAATACAAGGGCACAATGAGCAGTTCTTC
d_gene: TRBD1; j_gene: TRBJ2-3; v_gene: TRBV14; abundance: .; CDR3aa: CASSFTGQGWYTQYF; CDR3nt: TGTGCCAGCAGCTTTACGGGACAGGGTTGGTATACGCAGTATTTT
d_gene: TRBD1; j_gene: TRBJ1-4; v_gene: TRBV19; abundance: .; CDR3aa: CASSIGTAKLFF; CDR3nt: TGTGCCAGTAGTATCGGGACAGCTAAACTGTTTTTT
d_gene: TRBD2; j_gene: TRBJ2-5; v_gene: TRBV18; abundance: .; CDR3aa: CASSQLAGEVETQYF; CDR3nt: TGTGCCAGCTCACAACTAGCGGGAGAGGTGGAGACCCAGTACTTC